Listed below are T cell receptor beta chains from one sample, sequenced in a study of response to subunit inactivated influenza vaccine. In TCRdb, the RT-PCR reads were re-called with MiXCR into one record per CDR3 protein. The data contain approximately 500,000 distinct CDR3 sequences, 12% to 15% of them singletons. This specimen was PBMCs from blood, taken less than 13 days after vaccination. The receptors were sampled from a man aged 50 to 59 who received an inactivated influenza vaccine. The CDR3 runs from the conserved cysteine through the conserved F or W. Only part of the rows carry a size: once, few, many, or a class if the clone is expanded.

>16|NA|TRBV5-8|TRBJ2-5
CASSLNGGRVQETQYF
>14|few|TRBV4-2|TRBJ2-1
CASDLGDGRNEQFF
>14|few|TRBV7-8|TRBJ1-4
CASSRTQYVEKLFF
>17|few|TRBV7-9|TRBJ2-1
CASSLEVGAYDRNEQFF
>13|many|TRBV15|TRBJ2-5
CATGRGSQETQYF
>12|NA|TRBV20-1|TRBJ1-1
CSARGGTYEAFF
>15|few|TRBV3-1|TRBJ1-4
CASSKTGAGGEKLFF
>15|NA|TRBV7-2|TRBJ2-5
CASSSPLGAEETQYF
>14|NA|TRBV18|TRBJ2-7
CASSPLSDAYEQYF
>13|NA|TRBV27|TRBJ1-1
CASSATGGVGAFF
>15|few|TRBV6-1|TRBJ1-4
CASRKTGAVFEKLFF
>14|NA|TRBV12-3/TRBV12-4|TRBJ1-1
CASSLGTGATEAFF
>13|many|TRBV12-3/TRBV12-4|TRBJ2-4
CASSLTSVSIQYF
>17|NA|TRBV7-2|TRBJ2-7
CASSRLAGVLSSYEQYF
>16|NA|TRBV7-2|TRBJ2-5
CASSNRQGAGKETQYF
>11|NA|TRBV19|TRBJ1-1
CASSRGFEAFF
>15|NA|TRBV14|TRBJ2-6
CASSQVQSGANVLTF
>12|NA|TRBV29-1|TRBJ1-1
CRAGPKGTEAFF
>13|few|TRBV29-1|TRBJ1-1
CSVRGNGNTEAFF
>15|many|TRBV5-1|TRBJ2-7
CASSPSYSTSYEQYF
>14|NA|TRBV14|TRBJ1-1
CASSHVRGNTEAFF
>13|NA|TRBV6-1|TRBJ2-7
CASSDQNFYEQYF
>12|NA|TRBV5-1|TRBJ2-3
CASRLGSDTQYF
>16|few|TRBV7-9|TRBJ2-2
CASSLERDRWTGELFF
>14|NA|TRBV2|TRBJ1-5
CASSEQAPNQPQHF
>13|few|TRBV7-9|TRBJ2-1
CAGQMGLNNEQFF
>16|few|TRBV7-9|TRBJ2-3
CASSGYVGSGTDTQYF
>15|few|TRBV9|TRBJ2-2
CASSVVPGATGELFF
>15|NA|TRBV12-3/TRBV12-4|TRBJ2-2
CASSLRSSGTGELFF
>13|NA|TRBV3-1|TRBJ2-7
CASSLGGPDEQYF
>13|many|TRBV11-1|TRBJ2-5
CASSLPGEETQYF
>14|many|TRBV12-3/TRBV12-4|TRBJ2-7
CASSPTGQGYEQYF
>16|few|TRBV3-1|TRBJ2-5
CASSQGDRGWEETQYF
>13|few|TRBV24-1|TRBJ2-7
CATSDRDSPEQYF
>18|NA|TRBV20-1|TRBJ2-5
CSASLAGVSRSYQETQYF
>16|few|TRBV7-2|TRBJ2-5
CASSYLTSGGQETQYF
>14|few|TRBV12-3/TRBV12-4|TRBJ2-1
CASRPGLAGAEQFF
>18|many|TRBV18|TRBJ2-2
CASSPIALGQGTTGELFF
>15|many|TRBV4-3|TRBJ2-1
CASSQERFSYNEQFF
>12|few|TRBV20-1|TRBJ2-7
CSASGGDYEQYF
>15|NA|TRBV5-1|TRBJ2-3
CASSLVSGRTDTQYF
>13|NA|TRBV20-1|TRBJ2-1
CSVPGRPYNEQFF
>14|few|TRBV20-1|TRBJ2-7
CSAGKTGESYEQYF
>13|many|TRBV20-1|TRBJ2-1
CSAAPRAWDEQFF
>17|NA|TRBV11-1|TRBJ1-5
CASSLASRDRENQPQHF
>14|NA|TRBV5-1|TRBJ1-4
CASSSWTGDEKLFF
>12|few|TRBV28|TRBJ2-5
CASASGWETQYF
>14|NA|TRBV29-1|TRBJ2-3
CSVAPGQGTDTQYF
>12|few|TRBV7-6|TRBJ1-2
CASSADGYGYTF
>12|few|TRBV30|TRBJ1-1
CAWKPGPGEAFF
>13|few|TRBV6-6|TRBJ1-1
CASSPPQETEAFF
>14|many|TRBV6-1|TRBJ2-1
CASRPGRGGNEQFF
>13|NA|TRBV30|TRBJ1-5
CAWSAMGNQPQHF
>16|NA|TRBV5-1|TRBJ2-3
CASSFLGPPIPDTQYF
>15|NA|TRBV27|TRBJ2-1
CASSLLATRINEQFF